The TCR beta chain described here comes from a study of Graves' ophthalmopathy and Graves' hyperthyroidism. In the study overall: Before any treatment was given, at initial diagnosis, peripheral blood was collected.

Investigators amplified TCR beta CDR3 regions from RNA transcripts. In the first round, RT-PCR was carried out with HTBI primers, and a multiplex PCR formed the second round. TCRdb analysed the multiplex PCR reads with MiXCR anew, one entry per CDR3 protein. Of roughly 500,000 distinct CDR3 sequences in the sample, approximately 15% were seen once. A note on this clonotype: Its target is not known.

V lost 5 bases to trimming and J lost 6 bases, with 14 bases between them. The CDR3 has 14 residues. Additional autoimmune diseases, uncontrolled infections, pregnancy or lactation disqualified patients. Study-level points and caveats: A model of 13 signatures distinguished ophthalmopathy from stable hyperthyroidism at roughly 86% sensitivity and 65% to 84% specificity.

The chain links TRBV12-3 or TRBV12-4 to TRBJ1-5, with a weak D call TRBD1 (5 bases). The receptor's source is a woman aged 25-40 years with Graves' ophthalmopathy. The sample comprised blood. The CDR3 bases are TGTGCCAGCAGTATATCAGGGTCCGGTCAGCCCCAGCATTTT. Translating it yields CASSISGSGQPQHF.